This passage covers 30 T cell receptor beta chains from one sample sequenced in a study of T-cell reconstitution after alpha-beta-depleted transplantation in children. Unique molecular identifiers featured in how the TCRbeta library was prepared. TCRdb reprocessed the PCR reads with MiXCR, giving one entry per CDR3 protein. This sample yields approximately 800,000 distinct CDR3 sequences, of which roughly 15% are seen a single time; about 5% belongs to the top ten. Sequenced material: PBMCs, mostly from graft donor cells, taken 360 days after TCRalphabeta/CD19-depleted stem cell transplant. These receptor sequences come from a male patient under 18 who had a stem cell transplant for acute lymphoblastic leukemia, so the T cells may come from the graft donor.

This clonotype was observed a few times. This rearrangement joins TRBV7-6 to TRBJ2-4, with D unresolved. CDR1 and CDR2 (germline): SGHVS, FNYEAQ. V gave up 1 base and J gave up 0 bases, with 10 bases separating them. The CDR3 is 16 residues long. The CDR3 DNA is TGTGCCAGCAGCTTAGGGCCTCTTAGAGCCAAAAACATTCAGTACTTC. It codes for CASSLGPLRAKNIQYF.

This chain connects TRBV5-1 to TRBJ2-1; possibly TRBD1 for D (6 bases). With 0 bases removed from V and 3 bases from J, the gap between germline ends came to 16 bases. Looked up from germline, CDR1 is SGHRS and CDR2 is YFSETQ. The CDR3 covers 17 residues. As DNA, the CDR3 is TGCGCCAGCAGCTTGGCCCAGGGGAATATCTTCTACAATGAGCAGTTCTTC. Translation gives CASSLAQGNIFYNEQFF.

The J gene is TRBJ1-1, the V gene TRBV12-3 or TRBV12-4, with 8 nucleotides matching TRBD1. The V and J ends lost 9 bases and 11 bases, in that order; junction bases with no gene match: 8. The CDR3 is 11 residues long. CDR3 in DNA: TGTGCCAGGGACAGGGAGCCTGGGGCTTTCTTT. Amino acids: CARDREPGAFF.

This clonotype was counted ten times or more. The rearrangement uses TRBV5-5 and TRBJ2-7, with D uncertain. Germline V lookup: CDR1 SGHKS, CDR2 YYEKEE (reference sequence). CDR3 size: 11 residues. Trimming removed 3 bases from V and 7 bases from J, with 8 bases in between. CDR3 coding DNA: TGTGCCAGCAGCTACAATCGGGAGCAGTACTTC. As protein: CASSYNREQYF.

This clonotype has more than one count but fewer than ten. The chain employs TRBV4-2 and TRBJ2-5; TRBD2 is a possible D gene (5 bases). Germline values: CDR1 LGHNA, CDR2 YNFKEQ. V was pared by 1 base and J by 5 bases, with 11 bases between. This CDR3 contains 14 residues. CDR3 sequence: CASSQAVTGETQYF. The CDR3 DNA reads TGTGCCAGCAGCCAAGCGGTGACGGGGGAGACCCAGTACTTC.

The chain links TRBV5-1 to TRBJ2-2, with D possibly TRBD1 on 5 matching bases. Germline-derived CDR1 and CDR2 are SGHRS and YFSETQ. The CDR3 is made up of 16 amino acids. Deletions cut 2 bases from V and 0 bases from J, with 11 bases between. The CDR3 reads CASSFHRSANTGELFF. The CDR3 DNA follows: TGCGCCAGCAGCTTCCACAGGAGCGCGAACACCGGGGAGCTGTTTTTT.

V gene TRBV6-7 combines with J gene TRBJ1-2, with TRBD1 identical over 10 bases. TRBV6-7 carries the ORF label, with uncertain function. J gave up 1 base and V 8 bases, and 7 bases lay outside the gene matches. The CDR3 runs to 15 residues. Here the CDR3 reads CASPDRGPINYGYTF. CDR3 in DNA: TGTGCCAGCCCTGACAGGGGGCCCATTAACTATGGCTACACCTTC.

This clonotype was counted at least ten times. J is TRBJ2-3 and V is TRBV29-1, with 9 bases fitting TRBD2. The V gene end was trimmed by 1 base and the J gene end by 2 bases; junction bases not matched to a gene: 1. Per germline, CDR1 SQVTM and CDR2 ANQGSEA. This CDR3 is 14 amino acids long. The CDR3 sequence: CSVEGLADTDTQYF. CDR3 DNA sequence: TGCAGCGTTGAAGGACTAGCGGACACAGATACGCAGTATTTT.

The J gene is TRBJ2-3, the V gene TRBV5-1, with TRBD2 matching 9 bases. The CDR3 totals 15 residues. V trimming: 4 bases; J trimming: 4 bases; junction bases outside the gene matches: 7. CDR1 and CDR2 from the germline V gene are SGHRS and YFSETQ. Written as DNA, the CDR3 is TGCGCCAGCAGCCTGAGCGGGAGGAGTTCAGATACGCAGTATTTT. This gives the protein CASSLSGRSSDTQYF.

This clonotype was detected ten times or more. CDR3 DNA sequence: TGTGCCACCAGTGGGAAAGAGACCCAGTACTTC. Encoded protein: CATSGKETQYF. The chain has TRBV24-1 and TRBJ2-5; no clear D. V lost 5 bases to trimming and J lost 3 bases, with 3 bases between them. There are 11 residues in the CDR3. Germline CDR1 KGHDR, CDR2 SFDVKD.

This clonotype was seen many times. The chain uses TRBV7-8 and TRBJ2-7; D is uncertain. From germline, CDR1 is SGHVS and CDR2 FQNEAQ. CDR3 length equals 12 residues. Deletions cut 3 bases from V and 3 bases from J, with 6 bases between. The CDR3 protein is CASSLLVYEQYF. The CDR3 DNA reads TGTGCCAGCAGCTTGCTAGTCTACGAGCAGTACTTC.

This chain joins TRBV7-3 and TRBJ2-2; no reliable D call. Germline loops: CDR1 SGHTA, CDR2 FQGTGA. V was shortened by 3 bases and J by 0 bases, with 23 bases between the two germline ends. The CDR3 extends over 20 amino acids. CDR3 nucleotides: TGTGCCAGCAGCTTTAGAGGAAGACGGTCCCTGCCCTCGAACACCGGGGAGCTGTTTTTT. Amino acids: CASSFRGRRSLPSNTGELFF. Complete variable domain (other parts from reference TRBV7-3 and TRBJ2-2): GAGVSQTPSNKVTEKGKYVELRCDPISGHTALYWYRQSLGQGPEFLIYFQGTGAADDSGLPNDRFFAVRPEGSVSTLKIQRTERGDSAVYLCASSFRGRRSLPSNTGELFFGEGSRLTVL.

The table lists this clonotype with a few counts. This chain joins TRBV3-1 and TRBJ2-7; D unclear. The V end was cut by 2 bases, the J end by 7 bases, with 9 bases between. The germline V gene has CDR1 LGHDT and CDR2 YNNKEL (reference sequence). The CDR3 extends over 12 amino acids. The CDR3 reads CASSQRSWEQYF. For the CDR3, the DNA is TGTGCCAGCAGCCAAAGGTCATGGGAGCAGTACTTC.

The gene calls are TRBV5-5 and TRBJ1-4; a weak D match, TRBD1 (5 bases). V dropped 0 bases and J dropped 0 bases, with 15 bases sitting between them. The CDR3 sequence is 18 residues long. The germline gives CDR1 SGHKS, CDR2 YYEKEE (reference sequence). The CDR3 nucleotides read TGTGCCAGCAGCTTGGTGTCGGCAGGGATAGCAACTAATGAAAAACTGTTTTTT. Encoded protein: CASSLVSAGIATNEKLFF.

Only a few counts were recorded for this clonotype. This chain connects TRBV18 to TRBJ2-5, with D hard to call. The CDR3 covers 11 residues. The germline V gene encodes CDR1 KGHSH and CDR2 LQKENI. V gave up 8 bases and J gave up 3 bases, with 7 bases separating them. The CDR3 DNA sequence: TGTGCCAGCCCCTTTGAAGAGACCCAGTACTTC. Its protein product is CASPFEETQYF.

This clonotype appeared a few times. In DNA form, the CDR3 reads TGTGCCAGCAGTTTAGGGGCTGGGGCAACTAATGAAAAACTGTTTTTT. Translated: CASSLGAGATNEKLFF. This chain connects TRBV27 to TRBJ1-4; the D gene is possibly TRBD1 (5 bases). Trimming cost V 2 bases and J 0 bases, with 10 bases left between them. The V gene's germline CDR1 is MNHEY and CDR2 SMNVEV (reference sequence). The CDR3 contains 16 residues.

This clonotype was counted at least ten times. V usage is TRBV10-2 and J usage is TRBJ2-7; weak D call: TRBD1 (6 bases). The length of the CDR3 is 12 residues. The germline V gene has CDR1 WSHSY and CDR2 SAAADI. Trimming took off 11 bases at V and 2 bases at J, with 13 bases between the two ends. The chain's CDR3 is CAVIRDTYEQYF. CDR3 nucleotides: TGCGCCGTCATCCGGGACACCTACGAGCAGTACTTC.

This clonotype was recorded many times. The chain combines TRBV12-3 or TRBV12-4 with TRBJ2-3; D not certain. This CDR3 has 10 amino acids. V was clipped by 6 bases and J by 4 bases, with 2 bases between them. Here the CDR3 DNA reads TGTGCCAGCAGCTCAGATACGCAGTATTTT. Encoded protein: CASSSDTQYF.

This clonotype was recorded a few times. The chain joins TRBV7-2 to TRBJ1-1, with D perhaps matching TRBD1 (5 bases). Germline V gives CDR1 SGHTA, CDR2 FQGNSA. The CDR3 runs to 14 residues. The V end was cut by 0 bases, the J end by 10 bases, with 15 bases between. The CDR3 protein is CASSLARAGLGAFF. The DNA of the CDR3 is TGTGCCAGCAGCTTAGCGCGGGCAGGGCTGGGAGCTTTCTTT.

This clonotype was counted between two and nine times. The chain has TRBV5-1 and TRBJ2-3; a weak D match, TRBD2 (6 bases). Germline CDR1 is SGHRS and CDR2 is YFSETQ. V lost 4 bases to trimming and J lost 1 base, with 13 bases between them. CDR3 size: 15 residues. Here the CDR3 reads CASSVRDSRTDTQYF. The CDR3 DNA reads TGCGCCAGCAGCGTCCGGGACTCCCGCACAGATACGCAGTATTTT.

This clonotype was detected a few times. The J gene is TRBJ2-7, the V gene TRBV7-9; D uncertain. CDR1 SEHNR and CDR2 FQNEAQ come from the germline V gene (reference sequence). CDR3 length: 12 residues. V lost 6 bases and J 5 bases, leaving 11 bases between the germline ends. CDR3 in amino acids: CASSPEVHEQYF. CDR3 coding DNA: TGTGCCAGCAGTCCTGAGGTCCACGAGCAGTACTTC.

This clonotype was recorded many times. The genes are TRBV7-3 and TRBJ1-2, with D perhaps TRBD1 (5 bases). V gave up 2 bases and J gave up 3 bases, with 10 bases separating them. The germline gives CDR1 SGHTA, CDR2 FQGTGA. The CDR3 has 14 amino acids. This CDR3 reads CASSLAGGDYGYTF. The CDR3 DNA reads TGTGCCAGCAGCTTAGCCGGGGGGGACTATGGCTACACCTTC.

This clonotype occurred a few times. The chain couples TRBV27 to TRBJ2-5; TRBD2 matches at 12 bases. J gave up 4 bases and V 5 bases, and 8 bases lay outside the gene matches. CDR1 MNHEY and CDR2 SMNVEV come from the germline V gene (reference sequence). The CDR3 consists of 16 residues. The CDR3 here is CASSPRLAGVLETQYF. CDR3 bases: TGTGCCAGCAGTCCCCGACTAGCGGGAGTTTTAGAGACCCAGTACTTC.

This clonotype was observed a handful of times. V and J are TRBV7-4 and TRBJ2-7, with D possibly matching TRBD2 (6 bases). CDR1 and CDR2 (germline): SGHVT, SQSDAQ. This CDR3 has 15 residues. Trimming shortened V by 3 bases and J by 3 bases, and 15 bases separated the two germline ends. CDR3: CASSLERVYYYEQYF. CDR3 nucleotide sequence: TGTGCCAGCAGCTTGGAGCGGGTCTACTACTACGAGCAGTACTTC.

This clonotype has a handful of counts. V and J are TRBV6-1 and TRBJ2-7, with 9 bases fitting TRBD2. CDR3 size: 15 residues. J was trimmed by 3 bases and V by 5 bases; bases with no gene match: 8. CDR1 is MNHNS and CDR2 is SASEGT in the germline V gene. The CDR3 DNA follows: TGTGCCAGCAGTAGTTGGGGACTAGCTGGCTACGAGCAGTACTTC. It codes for CASSSWGLAGYEQYF.

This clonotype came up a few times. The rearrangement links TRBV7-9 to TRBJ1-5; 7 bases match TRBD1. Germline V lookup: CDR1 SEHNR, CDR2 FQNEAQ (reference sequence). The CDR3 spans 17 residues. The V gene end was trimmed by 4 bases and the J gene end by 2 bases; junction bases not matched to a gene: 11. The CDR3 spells CASSSHWDSGGNQPQHF. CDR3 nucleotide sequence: TGTGCCAGCAGCTCCCACTGGGACAGCGGAGGCAATCAGCCCCAGCATTTT.

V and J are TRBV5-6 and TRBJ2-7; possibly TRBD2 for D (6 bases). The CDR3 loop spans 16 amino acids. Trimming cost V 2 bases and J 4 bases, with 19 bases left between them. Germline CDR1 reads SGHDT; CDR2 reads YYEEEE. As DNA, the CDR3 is TGTGCCAGCAGCTTACAGGTAGTAGCGGCCTCGTACGAGCAGTACTTC. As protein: CASSLQVVAASYEQYF.

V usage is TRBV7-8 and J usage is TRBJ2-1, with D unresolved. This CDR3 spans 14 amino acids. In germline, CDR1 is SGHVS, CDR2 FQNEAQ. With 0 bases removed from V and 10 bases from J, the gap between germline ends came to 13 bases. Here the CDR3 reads CASSLARSLGEQFF. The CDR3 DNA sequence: TGTGCCAGCAGCTTAGCGCGGTCGTTGGGGGAGCAGTTCTTC.

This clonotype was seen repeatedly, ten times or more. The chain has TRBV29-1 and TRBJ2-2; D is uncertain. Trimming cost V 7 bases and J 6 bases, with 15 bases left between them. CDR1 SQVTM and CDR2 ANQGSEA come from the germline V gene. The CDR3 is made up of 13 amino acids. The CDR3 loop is CSAGEVRAGELFF. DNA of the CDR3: TGCAGCGCCGGCGAGGTCCGAGCCGGGGAGCTGTTTTTT.

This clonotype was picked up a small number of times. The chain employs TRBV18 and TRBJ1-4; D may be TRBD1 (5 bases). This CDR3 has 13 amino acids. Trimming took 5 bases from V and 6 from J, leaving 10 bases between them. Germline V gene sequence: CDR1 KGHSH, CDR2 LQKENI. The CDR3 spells CASSSGQDEKLFF. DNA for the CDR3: TGTGCCAGCTCATCCGGACAAGATGAAAAACTGTTTTTT. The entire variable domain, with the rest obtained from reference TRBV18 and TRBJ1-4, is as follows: NAGVMQNPRHLVRRRGQEARLRCSPMKGHSHVYWYRQLPEEGLKFMVYLQKENIIDESGMPKERFSAEFPKEGPSILRIQQVVRGDSAAYFCASSSGQDEKLFFGSGTQLSVL.